The entry below gives a single TCR beta chain sequence along with its context. Antigen unknown. The data belong to a study of CD8+ T cells in alopecia areata. Study-level results: Scalp samples also yield sequences of resident alphabeta T cells from normal skin. Clarity of TCR sharing across patients fell short of that in mice, possibly HLA-related. Lesional tissue from the scalp (especially in alopecia totalis/universalis) showed higher clonality than normal scalp.

Isolation of CD4+ and CD8+ T cells from PBMCs was achieved by sorting. Once RNA had been extracted, it was reverse transcribed into cDNA to act as the sequencing template. Sequencing was performed with immunoSEQ multiplex PCR; in TCRdb, only in-frame clones are kept and a portion is missing. The data contain 150,000 to 200,000 clones, around 54% of them singletons. The CDR3 sequence is 12 residues long. Per germline, CDR1 MNHNS and CDR2 SASEGT. V was cut by 6 bases and J by 3 bases, with 3 bases left in between. This TCR derives from a human donor in good health. Sequencing was performed on CD4+ T cells sorted from blood. The chain recombines TRBV6-1 with TRBJ2-6; D call uncertain. This CDR3 reads CASRSGANVLTF. CDR3 sequence (DNA): TGTGCCAGCAGAAGTGGGGCCAACGTCCTGACTTTC.